One and the same sample provided the 31 T cell receptor beta chains below, sequenced in a study of OX40 agonist ivuxolimab in advanced cancers. The method was immunoSEQ multiplex PCR; TCRdb's version includes in-frame clones alone and lacks a portion of them. The sample holds around 60,000 clones, 75% to 90% seen once. This sample comprised CD4+ or CD8+ T cells sorted from blood, obtained in a trial of the OX40 agonist ivuxolimab. The receptor source for this set is an adult with an advanced solid tumor such as melanoma, head and neck, liver or kidney cancer.

The gene calls are TRBV30 and TRBJ2-5, with 7 positions matching TRBD1. V was clipped by 0 bases and J by 5 bases; unmatched bases: 6. Germline values: CDR1 GTSNPN, CDR2 SVGIG (reference sequence). This CDR3 region has 14 residues. The DNA of the CDR3 is TGTGCCTGGAGTGTACAGGGGATCAGCGAGACCCAGTACTTC. Its protein is CAWSVQGISETQYF.

V usage is TRBV6-5 and J usage is TRBJ1-2, with a possible D match to TRBD1 (5 bases). This CDR3 has 15 amino acids. V lost 5 bases to trimming and J lost 6 bases, with 19 bases between them. Germline V gene data show CDR1 as MNHEY and CDR2 as SVGAGI. Here the CDR3 DNA reads TGTGCCAGCAGTAGCCGTTTGTGGGGGATCCATGGCTACACCTTC. This translates into CASSSRLWGIHGYTF.

For the CDR3, the DNA is TGCGCCAGCAGCTCCGGGACAGGGTTCGAGACCCAGTACTTC. This codes for CASSSGTGFETQYF. The chain couples TRBV5-1 to TRBJ2-5; TRBD1 agrees at 9 bases. The CDR3 runs to 14 residues. Germline CDR1 reads SGHRS; CDR2 reads YFSETQ. With V trimmed by 3 bases and J by 5 bases, 5 bases remained unmatched.

This chain uses TRBV5-6 with TRBJ2-7; D ambiguous. The CDR3 totals 14 residues. Trimming left V 0 bases short and J 4 bases short, with 11 bases between. CDR1 is SGHDT and CDR2 is YYEEEE in the germline V gene. In DNA, the CDR3 is TGTGCCAGCAGCTTGGTAGGGAACTGGTACGAGCAGTACTTC. This gives the protein CASSLVGNWYEQYF.

The chain joins TRBV7-2 to TRBJ1-4; 7 bases are shared with TRBD1. The V and J ends lost 5 bases and 6 bases, in that order; junction bases with no gene match: 6. The CDR3 contains 14 residues. CDR1 and CDR2 (germline): SGHTA, FQGNSA. In DNA, the CDR3 is TGTGCCAGCAGCCACCTTACAGGGGATGAAAAACTGTTTTTT. It encodes CASSHLTGDEKLFF.

This clone was recorded only once. V usage is TRBV28 and J usage is TRBJ1-1; 8 positions agree with TRBD1. The CDR3 contains 16 residues. Germline V gives CDR1 MDHEN, CDR2 SYDVKM. V lost 4 bases and J lost 6; bases outside the gene matches: 13. The CDR3 nucleotides read TGTGCCAGCAGTTCACACCCAGGGGGCGTGAGGGCTGAAGCTTTCTTT. Protein: CASSSHPGGVRAEAFF.

CDR3 in amino acids: CASSLDRGGGGTAYEQYF. CDR3 DNA sequence: TGTGCCAGCAGCTTGGACCGTGGAGGCGGGGGGACCGCCTACGAGCAGTACTTC. The rearrangement links TRBV5-4 to TRBJ2-7; 8 bases match TRBD2. The junction had 13 bases not matched to a gene; V was cut back by 0 bases and J by 2 bases. This CDR3 comprises 18 residues. Looked up from germline, CDR1 is SGHNT and CDR2 is YYREEE (reference sequence).

V is TRBV27 and J is TRBJ2-7; 8 bases are shared with TRBD1. J was trimmed by 6 bases and V by 4 bases; bases with no gene match: 11. The CDR3 is made up of 15 amino acids. Looked up from germline, CDR1 is MNHEY and CDR2 is SMNVEV (reference sequence). This CDR3 is CASSSSWTGPSEQYF. The CDR3 DNA is TGTGCCAGCAGTTCAAGCTGGACAGGGCCTTCCGAGCAGTACTTC.

This sequence joins TRBV11-2 and TRBJ2-5; a possible D gene is TRBD1 (5 bases). Germline V gene lookup returns CDR1 SGHAT and CDR2 FQNNGV. The germline V and J ends were trimmed by 4 bases and 2 bases, with 11 bases remaining between them. The CDR3 has 14 amino acids. CDR3 residues: CASSSLRGQETQYF. The CDR3 DNA sequence: TGTGCCAGCAGCTCCTTAAGGGGTCAAGAGACCCAGTACTTC.

The gene calls are TRBV27 and TRBJ2-7; TRBD1 might be the D (6 bases). Germline assignment: CDR1 MNHEY and CDR2 SMNVEV (reference sequence). V dropped 8 bases and J dropped 5 bases, with 16 bases sitting between them. The CDR3 is 13 amino acids. The CDR3 loop is CASVPRGSDEQYF. CDR3 DNA sequence: TGTGCCAGCGTTCCTAGGGGGAGCGACGAGCAGTACTTC.

The chain recombines TRBV25-1 with TRBJ2-1; D is perhaps TRBD1 (6 bases). Germline-derived CDR1 and CDR2 are MGHDK and SYGVNS. Trimming shortened V by 3 bases and J by 12 bases, and 15 bases separated the two germline ends. CDR3 size: 13 residues. The CDR3 sequence is CASSEHRALAQFF. The CDR3 DNA follows: TGTGCCAGCAGTGAGCACAGGGCCCTTGCGCAGTTCTTC.

This chain links TRBV27 with TRBJ2-2; no clear D gene. V lost 2 bases to trimming and J lost 5 bases, with 9 bases between them. Germline V gene lookup returns CDR1 MNHEY and CDR2 SMNVEV (reference sequence). The CDR3 totals 14 residues. CDR3 nucleotide sequence: TGTGCCAGCAGTTTAAGGCAACGAACCGGGGAGCTGTTTTTT. It codes for CASSLRQRTGELFF.

The genes are TRBV11-1 and TRBJ2-5; no clear D. The V and J ends lost 1 base and 0 bases respectively, with 9 bases between them. Germline loops: CDR1 SGHAT, CDR2 FQDESV (reference sequence). This CDR3 is 15 amino acids long. CDR3 amino acids: CASSLGRYDQETQYF. In DNA, the CDR3 is TGTGCCAGCAGCTTAGGGCGATACGACCAAGAGACCCAGTACTTC.

This clone was seen only a few times. Written as DNA, the CDR3 is TGTGCCACCAACCGGGACAATTACAATGAGCAGTTCTTC. As protein: CATNRDNYNEQFF. The genes are TRBV2 and TRBJ2-1; D may be TRBD1 (6 bases). This CDR3 has 13 residues. From germline, CDR1 is SNHLY and CDR2 FYNNEI. V lost 10 bases and J lost 4, with 14 bases in between. The complete variable domain, with remaining parts taken from reference TRBV2 and TRBJ2-1, reads EPEVTQTPSHQVTQMGQEVILRCVPISNHLYFYWYRQILGQKVEFLVSFYNNEISEKSEIFDDQFSVERPDGSNFTLKIRSTKLEDSAMYFCATNRDNYNEQFFGPGTRLTVL.

The chain joins TRBV18 to TRBJ1-2; weak D call: TRBD1 (5 bases). Germline V gives CDR1 KGHSH, CDR2 LQKENI. The CDR3 is 14 amino acids. V lost 4 bases and J lost 4, with 13 bases in between. Here the CDR3 reads CASSQTGEPYGYTF. For the CDR3, the DNA is TGTGCCAGCTCACAAACAGGAGAGCCCTATGGCTACACCTTC.

The rearrangement links TRBV18 to TRBJ1-1; D call uncertain. The CDR3 is 14 residues long. V lost 2 bases and J 1 base, leaving 8 bases between the germline ends. Germline CDR1 KGHSH, CDR2 LQKENI. This CDR3 is CASSPVAGNTEAFF. The CDR3 DNA reads TGTGCCAGCTCACCAGTGGCCGGGAACACTGAAGCTTTCTTT.

The rearrangement links TRBV19 to TRBJ1-1; D ambiguous. V gave up 5 bases and J gave up 3 bases, with 13 bases separating them. The CDR3 is 14 amino acids. CDR1 is LNHDA and CDR2 is SQIVND in the germline V gene (reference sequence). In nucleotides, the CDR3 is TGTGCCAGTAGTTCAAGACCCCCGGACACTGAAGCTTTCTTT. Translating gives CASSSRPPDTEAFF.

The chain joins TRBV7-9 to TRBJ2-1, with D tentatively TRBD1 or TRBD2 (5 bases each). The CDR3 extends over 12 amino acids. The V end was cut by 3 bases, the J end by 8 bases, with 8 bases between. Germline loops: CDR1 SEHNR, CDR2 FQNEAQ (reference sequence). CDR3 coding DNA: TGTGCCAGCAGCTTTATGGGGGATGAGCAGTTCTTC. This translates into CASSFMGDEQFF.

This clone was recorded only once. The gene calls are TRBV29-1 and TRBJ1-2; D remains ambiguous. Germline assignment: CDR1 SQVTM and CDR2 ANQGSEA. This CDR3 comprises 11 residues. The germline V and J ends were trimmed by 2 bases and 6 bases, with 7 bases remaining between them. This CDR3 reads CSVERQDGYTF. CDR3 nucleotide sequence: TGCAGCGTTGAACGGCAGGATGGCTACACCTTC.

This clone showed up just a few times. V and J are TRBV19 and TRBJ1-4; D unresolved. CDR3 size: 11 residues. Trimming took off 1 base at V and 7 bases at J, with 1 base between the two ends. Germline V gene sequence: CDR1 LNHDA, CDR2 SQIVND (reference sequence). The CDR3 region is CASSIGEKLFF. As DNA, the CDR3 is TGTGCCAGTAGTATAGGTGAAAAACTGTTTTTT.

The CDR3 DNA reads as TGTGCCAGCAGCTTGAGGGCTAGCGGGCGCCCTAGCACAGATACGCAGTATTTT. Protein sequence: CASSLRASGRPSTDTQYF. The chain combines TRBV11-2 with TRBJ2-3, with 8 nucleotides matching TRBD2. From germline, CDR1 is SGHAT and CDR2 FQNNGV. The CDR3 runs to 18 residues. The ends lost 3 bases at V and 0 bases at J; junction bases unmatched: 11.

This clone was seen more than once but under ten times. This chain joins TRBV28 and TRBJ2-2; unclear D gene. Germline V gene data show CDR1 as MDHEN and CDR2 as SYDVKM. The length of the CDR3 is 13 residues. Trimming took 6 bases from V and 9 from J, leaving 14 bases between them. DNA for the CDR3: TGTGCCAGCAGCTCTTTGGCCCCCAGGGAGCTGTTTTTT. As protein: CASSSLAPRELFF.

The chain employs TRBV2 and TRBJ1-1; 9 positions match TRBD1. The CDR3 spans 14 residues. Looked up from germline, CDR1 is SNHLY and CDR2 is FYNNEI. Trimming removed 8 bases from V and 4 bases from J; junction bases left unmatched: 8. The CDR3 sequence: CASGRTGVGTEAFF. CDR3 nucleotides: TGTGCCAGCGGAAGGACAGGGGTCGGCACTGAAGCTTTCTTT.

The CDR3 bases are TGTGCCAGCAGTGAAGCAATTACAGGGGGCTACTCGGTCGAGCAGTACTTC. Translation gives CASSEAITGGYSVEQYF. The V gene is TRBV6-1, the J gene TRBJ2-7, with TRBD1 matching over 9 bases. Trimming at V came to 0 bases and at J to 6 bases, leaving 12 bases not matched to a gene. Germline values: CDR1 MNHNS, CDR2 SASEGT. The CDR3 runs to 17 residues.

This chain links TRBV9 with TRBJ1-4; TRBD1 is a possible D gene (5 bases). The CDR3 has 15 amino acids. Germline assignment: CDR1 SGDLS and CDR2 YYNGEE. V dropped 0 bases and J dropped 7 bases, with 13 bases sitting between them. The CDR3 DNA is TGTGCCAGCAGCGTAGATAACGGAAGGGGTGAAAAACTGTTTTTT. It specifies CASSVDNGRGEKLFF.

This rearrangement joins TRBV2 to TRBJ2-3; 8 positions agree with TRBD1. The CDR3 has 15 amino acids. Trimming at V came to 6 bases and at J to 2 bases, leaving 7 bases not matched to a gene. Germline V gene lookup returns CDR1 SNHLY and CDR2 FYNNEI. CDR3 region: CASSGQGRNTDTQYF. CDR3 bases: TGTGCCAGCAGCGGACAGGGCAGGAACACAGATACGCAGTATTTT.

The chain employs TRBV5-1 and TRBJ1-2; D perhaps matches TRBD1 (5 bases). This CDR3 is 13 amino acids long. Germline V gene data show CDR1 as SGHRS and CDR2 as YFSETQ. V was cut by 1 base and J by 3 bases, with 7 bases left in between. CDR3 residues: CASSLSGDYGYTF. Here the CDR3 DNA reads TGCGCCAGCAGCTTGTCGGGGGACTATGGCTACACCTTC.

This clone was observed once. V usage is TRBV21-1 and J usage is TRBJ2-2; the DNA was not used to check the table's D call, TRBD1. TRBV21-1 represents a pseudogene. This CDR3 has 15 amino acids. CDR3 bases: TGTGCCAGCAGCCAGCCAGGGGCTAGCCCCGGGGAGCTGTTTTTT. Translated, it gives CASSQPGASPGELFF.

The chain carries TRBV6-1 and TRBJ1-3; TRBD1 aligns across 8 bases. V gave up 4 bases and J gave up 3 bases; unmatched junction bases: 2. Germline lookup yields CDR1 MNHNS and CDR2 SASEGT. The CDR3 contains 14 residues. Written as DNA, the CDR3 is TGTGCCAGCAGTGCAGACAGGGGTGGAAACACCATATATTTT. It encodes CASSADRGGNTIYF.

The chain recombines TRBV28 with TRBJ2-5; 7 bases agree with TRBD2. The CDR3 contains 14 residues. J gave up 2 bases and V 2 bases, and 2 bases lay outside the gene matches. CDR1 MDHEN and CDR2 SYDVKM come from the germline V gene. This chain's CDR3 is CASSLPGGQETQYF. The DNA for the CDR3 is TGTGCCAGCAGTTTACCCGGGGGGCAAGAGACCCAGTACTTC.

The chain carries TRBV28 and TRBJ1-5, with 9 positions matching TRBD1. Germline values: CDR1 MDHEN, CDR2 SYDVKM. The ends lost 8 bases at V and 0 bases at J; junction bases unmatched: 2. This CDR3 comprises 14 residues. In DNA, the CDR3 is TGTGCCAGCTGGGGACAGGGTAGCAATCAGCCCCAGCATTTT. Translating it yields CASWGQGSNQPQHF.